Listed below are T cell receptor beta chains from one sample, sequenced in a study of CD8 T cells in ankylosing spondylitis. TCRdb reprocessed the 5' RACE reads via MiXCR and lists one record per CDR3 protein. The sample has around 440,000 distinct CDR3 sequences, about 15% seen once. Sequencing was performed on blood, either unsorted or a sorted T cell fraction (not recorded which). These receptors were taken from a male donor with ankylosing spondylitis. The conserved cysteine and the conserved F or W are not part of the CDR3 here.

v_gene: TRBV20-1
j_gene: TRBJ1-5
CDR3aa: SARGPTGGGGNQPQH

v_gene: TRBV6-1
j_gene: TRBJ2-5
CDR3aa: ASKTSGTEQTQY

v_gene: TRBV11-3
j_gene: TRBJ2-4
CDR3aa: ASSAGSAKNIQY

v_gene: TRBV6-1
j_gene: TRBJ2-5
CDR3aa: ASSGQAGIGVETQY

v_gene: TRBV10-3
j_gene: TRBJ1-5
CDR3aa: AISESTGLNQPQH

v_gene: TRBV20-1
j_gene: TRBJ2-3
CDR3aa: RALAGVTDTQY

v_gene: TRBV20-1
j_gene: TRBJ1-6
CDR3aa: SATSGKPFSPLH

v_gene: TRBV28
j_gene: TRBJ1-5
CDR3aa: ASSVPGQLNQPQH

v_gene: TRBV7-9
j_gene: TRBJ2-1
CDR3aa: ASSVAGGGNVEF

v_gene: TRBV6-1
j_gene: TRBJ1-5
CDR3aa: ASRRDRGNSNQPQH

v_gene: TRBV3-1
j_gene: TRBJ1-3
CDR3aa: ASSQDFRTGGSRKSSGNTIY

v_gene: TRBV2
j_gene: TRBJ1-3
CDR3aa: ASRSDSRSGNTIY

v_gene: TRBV6-5
j_gene: TRBJ1-1
CDR3aa: ASSYGDRMNTEAF

v_gene: TRBV5-1
j_gene: TRBJ2-7
CDR3aa: ASSLGLAIYSYEQY

v_gene: TRBV20-1
j_gene: TRBJ2-7
CDR3aa: SALDTNDEQY

v_gene: TRBV6-2/TRBV6-3
j_gene: TRBJ1-5
CDR3aa: ASSYSASKGFQPQH

v_gene: TRBV20-1
j_gene: TRBJ1-2
CDR3aa: SAPPRAPWDGYT

v_gene: TRBV24-1
j_gene: TRBJ2-3
CDR3aa: ATSESTDTQY

v_gene: TRBV10-3
j_gene: TRBJ1-2
CDR3aa: AISEGGGYGYT

v_gene: TRBV6-2/TRBV6-3
j_gene: TRBJ2-4
CDR3aa: ASSYAKNIQY

v_gene: TRBV18
j_gene: TRBJ2-3
CDR3aa: ASSPQQSTDTQY

v_gene: TRBV11-2
j_gene: TRBJ2-1
CDR3aa: ASSLSHQLGLEQF

v_gene: TRBV27
j_gene: TRBJ2-3
CDR3aa: ASSPYPGSTDTQY

v_gene: TRBV7-2
j_gene: TRBJ2-7
CDR3aa: ASSSRTAGLYEQY

v_gene: TRBV12-3/TRBV12-4
j_gene: TRBJ1-4
CDR3aa: ASSPSYGNPGGATNEKLF

v_gene: TRBV29-1
j_gene: TRBJ2-2
CDR3aa: SARNSDTGELF